The 10 T cell receptor beta chains below come from one sample, sequenced in a study of long-term antiretroviral therapy in people with HIV. Survey-level immunoSEQ v3.0 assays were run. Sequencing used immunoSEQ multiplex PCR; TCRdb keeps in-frame clones, though not all of them. The data hold some 22,000 clones, with more than 70% observed a single time. This specimen was unsorted PBMCs, taken 1.3 years after starting antiretroviral therapy. The receptors originated from a man aged 60 to 75 with HIV.

This sequence joins TRBV10-3 and TRBJ2-2; D not resolved. The CDR3 spans 16 residues. V was shortened by 8 bases and J by 0 bases, with 16 bases between the two germline ends. The germline V gene has CDR1 ENHRY and CDR2 SYGVKD. The CDR3 DNA follows: TGTGCCATCGGCCCCAAGACGGCACCGAACACCGGGGAGCTGTTTTTT. Its protein is CAIGPKTAPNTGELFF.

The CDR3 DNA is TGTGCCAGCAGTTACTCCGATTGGGTAGGGGGAGGCTACACCTTC. This encodes CASSYSDWVGGGYTF. The chain carries TRBV6-5 and TRBJ1-2; the D gene is possibly TRBD1 (6 bases). CDR1 MNHEY and CDR2 SVGAGI come from the germline V gene. V was trimmed by 0 bases and J by 8 bases, leaving 16 bases between them. This CDR3 region has 15 residues.

The chain recombines TRBV5-3 with TRBJ2-5; 9 bases fit TRBD2. TRBV5-3 is an open reading frame whose function is uncertain. J lost 3 bases, V lost 0 bases, and 6 bases had no gene match. This CDR3 is 16 amino acids long. CDR3 amino acids: CARSLGKAGGKETQYF. In DNA form, the CDR3 reads TGTGCCAGAAGCTTGGGAAAAGCGGGGGGCAAAGAGACCCAGTACTTC.

This sequence joins TRBV6-5 and TRBJ2-5, with 12 bases that match TRBD2. V shed 4 bases, J shed 5 bases, and the junction held 2 bases outside the gene matches. Germline V gives CDR1 MNHEY, CDR2 SVGAGI. The CDR3 is 14 residues long. The CDR3 coding sequence is TGTGCCAGCAGTTCTAGCGGGGGGGTGGAGACCCAGTACTTC. It codes for CASSSSGGVETQYF.

This clone was counted only a few times. The J gene is TRBJ2-1, the V gene TRBV10-1, with D uncertain. CDR1 and CDR2 from the germline V gene are WNHNN and SYGVQD (reference sequence). With 7 bases removed from V and 7 bases from J, the gap between germline ends came to 8 bases. The CDR3 contains 11 residues. CDR3 sequence reads: CASKSENEQFF. Written as DNA, the CDR3 is TGCGCCAGCAAGAGCGAGAATGAGCAGTTCTTC.

The chain has TRBV29-1 and TRBJ2-7; 7 bases match TRBD1. Trimming took 4 bases from V and 3 from J; bases not matched to a gene: 9. The V gene's germline CDR1 is SQVTM and CDR2 ANQGSEA. The CDR3 has 14 amino acids. For the CDR3, the DNA is TGCAGCGTTGCTTGGGACAGCACCAACTACGAGCAGTACTTC. Its protein is CSVAWDSTNYEQYF.

This clone was recorded once. This chain connects TRBV7-9 to TRBJ2-3, with D perhaps TRBD1 (5 bases). The CDR3 runs to 15 residues. Trimming shortened V by 4 bases and J by 0 bases, and 11 bases separated the two germline ends. The germline V gene encodes CDR1 SEHNR and CDR2 FQNEAQ (reference sequence). The CDR3 DNA reads as TGTGCCAGCAGCTCCCGACAGAATAGCACAGATACGCAGTATTTT. This encodes CASSSRQNSTDTQYF.

A note on this clone: The germline gene is not matched at one end of the junction; a read error may be the cause. The chain has TRBV7-7 and TRBJ2-5; TRBD2 might be the D (6 bases). CDR1 and CDR2 (germline): SSHAT, FNYEAQ (reference sequence). The CDR3 contains 14 residues. The CDR3 loop reads CASSLGTLQETQYF. For the CDR3, the DNA is TGTGCTAGCAGCCTAGGGACTCTACAAGAGACCCAGTACTTC.

There are a few counts of this clone. Its ends do not fully match the called genes, so a read error is possible. This chain connects TRBV10-1 to TRBJ2-2, with D possibly TRBD2 on 5 matching bases. This CDR3 comprises 16 residues. Germline V gives CDR1 WNHNN, CDR2 SYGVQD (reference sequence). CDR3 sequence (DNA): TGCGCCAGCAGTGAATCAATTAGAGGGAACCCCGGGGAGCTGTTTTTT. It yields the protein CASSESIRGNPGELFF.

The V and J genes are TRBV18 and TRBJ2-5, with D perhaps matching TRBD1 (6 bases). CDR1 and CDR2 from the germline V gene are KGHSH and LQKENI. Trimming stripped 6 bases from V and 5 bases from J, with 16 bases between. CDR3 length: 14 residues. The CDR3 sequence is CASSSTGHSETQYF. The CDR3 DNA reads TGTGCCAGCTCCTCGACAGGTCACAGCGAGACCCAGTACTTC. The full variable domain, its missing parts supplied by reference TRBV18 and TRBJ2-5, is NAGVMQNPRHLVRRRGQEARLRCSPMKGHSHVYWYRQLPEEGLKFMVYLQKENIIDESGMPKERFSAEFPKEGPSILRIQQVVRGDSAAYFCASSSTGHSETQYFGPGTRLLVL.